The 31 T cell receptor beta chains below come from one sample, sequenced in a study of blood T cell repertoires in COVID-19. TCRdb's table, derived via immunoSEQ multiplex PCR, lists solely in-frame clones and lacks some. The data hold around 250,000 clones, with approximately 89% observed a single time. The sequenced sample was PBMCs or T cells enriched from blood (not recorded which). These receptors originate from a woman in her thirties or forties with acute COVID-19.

The chain joins TRBV7-9 to TRBJ1-5; 7 bases agree with TRBD1. This CDR3 region has 14 residues. CDR1 is SEHNR and CDR2 is FQNEAQ in the germline V gene (reference sequence). V trimming: 3 bases; J trimming: 4 bases; junction bases outside the gene matches: 3. CDR3: CASSLGTDNQPQHF. CDR3 DNA: TGTGCCAGCAGCTTGGGGACAGATAATCAGCCCCAGCATTTT.

This rearrangement joins TRBV2 to TRBJ1-2; TRBD1 matches 8 bases. Per germline, CDR1 SNHLY and CDR2 FYNNEI. This CDR3 is built from 13 residues. With V trimmed by 10 bases and J by 6 bases, 10 bases remained unmatched. In nucleotides, the CDR3 is TGTGCCACCCAGACAAGGACAGGGAATGGCTACACCTTC. Its translation: CATQTRTGNGYTF.

V usage is TRBV28 and J usage is TRBJ1-3; D gene uncertain. The CDR3 runs 15 residues. CDR1 is MDHEN and CDR2 is SYDVKM in the germline V gene. V gave up 6 bases and J gave up 7 bases, with 19 bases separating them. Here the CDR3 reads CASSYSRWLVNTIYF. The CDR3 region has the DNA TGTGCCAGCAGCTATTCACGGTGGTTGGTGAACACCATATATTTT.

The V call is TRBV10-3, the J call TRBJ1-1; weak D call: TRBD1 (6 bases). V was pared by 4 bases and J by 2 bases, with 14 bases between. Germline CDR1 ENHRY, CDR2 SYGVKD. The CDR3 has 15 amino acids. The CDR3 bases are TGTGCCATCAGTGTCGCCGGGACACTCAACACTGAAGCTTTCTTT. Translated, it gives CAISVAGTLNTEAFF.

This chain uses TRBV28 with TRBJ1-2, with a weak D call TRBD1 (5 bases). In germline, CDR1 is MDHEN, CDR2 SYDVKM. This CDR3 comprises 17 residues. Trimming removed 3 bases from V and 2 bases from J, with 19 bases in between. This CDR3 is CASSFPPWQGENYGYTF. For the CDR3, the DNA is TGTGCCAGCAGTTTCCCCCCTTGGCAGGGCGAAAACTATGGCTACACCTTC.

This sequence joins TRBV2 and TRBJ2-3, with 7 nucleotides matching TRBD2. This CDR3 region has 14 residues. Germline-derived CDR1 and CDR2 are SNHLY and FYNNEI. The V and J ends lost 7 bases and 5 bases, in that order; junction bases with no gene match: 9. CDR3 sequence: CASNRGGQIDTQYF. CDR3 nucleotides: TGTGCCAGCAATCGGGGAGGGCAGATAGATACGCAGTATTTT.

The V and J genes are TRBV28 and TRBJ2-7; D perhaps matches TRBD1 (5 bases). The CDR3 sequence is 13 residues long. Trimming left V 6 bases short and J 2 bases short, with 11 bases between. Germline CDR1 and CDR2: MDHEN and SYDVKM. CDR3 sequence reads: CASSLTATYEQYF. CDR3 sequence (DNA): TGTGCCAGCAGCCTGACAGCTACCTACGAGCAGTACTTC.

The chain recombines TRBV7-9 with TRBJ2-1, with D hard to call. Trimming took off 3 bases at V and 5 bases at J, with 8 bases between the two ends. Germline CDR1 and CDR2: SEHNR and FQNEAQ (reference sequence). This CDR3 spans 13 amino acids. The CDR3 here is CASSFVENNEQFF. In nucleotides, the CDR3 is TGTGCCAGCAGCTTCGTCGAGAACAATGAGCAGTTCTTC.

J is TRBJ2-7 and V is TRBV10-3; D is undetermined. Germline loops: CDR1 ENHRY, CDR2 SYGVKD. With 3 bases removed from V and 2 bases from J, the gap between germline ends came to 5 bases. The CDR3 sequence is 12 residues long. The CDR3, as DNA: TGTGCCATCAGTGACAGTCCCTACGAGCAGTACGTC. This sequence encodes CAISDSPYEQYV.

Only a few counts were recorded for this clone. This chain links TRBV21-1 with TRBJ1-5; TRBD1 reflects the table's D call only, with no check against the DNA. TRBV21-1 is marked as a pseudogene. The CDR3 spans 13 residues. The DNA for the CDR3 is TGTGCCAGAGAGACAGGGCTTAATCAGCCCCAGCATTTT. Translating it yields CARETGLNQPQHF.

This chain joins TRBV7-7 and TRBJ2-5; 11 nucleotides align to TRBD2. Germline CDR1 and CDR2: SSHAT and FNYEAQ (reference sequence). The CDR3 length is 12 residues. The CDR3 coding sequence is TGTGCTAGCGGGGGGGCGCGGGAGACCCAGTACTTC. This translates into CASGGARETQYF.

This chain connects TRBV30 to TRBJ1-1, with 12 bases lining up with TRBD1. The V segment lost 6 bases and the J segment 0 bases; nucleotides outside the gene matches: 17. The CDR3 covers 19 residues. CDR1 and CDR2 from the germline V gene are GTSNPN and SVGIG (reference sequence). The CDR3 DNA is TGTGCCTGCAACTCAGGGACAGGGGGCATAATTGGGATGAACACTGAAGCTTTCTTT. It encodes CACNSGTGGIIGMNTEAFF.

The chain uses TRBV13 and TRBJ1-4; TRBD1 aligns across 9 bases. J lost 2 bases, V lost 3 bases, and 4 bases had no gene match. This CDR3 has 16 residues. Germline V lookup: CDR1 PRHDT, CDR2 FYEKMQ (reference sequence). The CDR3 loop is CASSLGTGSTNEKLFF. In nucleotides, the CDR3 is TGTGCCAGCAGCTTGGGGACAGGGTCGACTAATGAAAAACTGTTTTTT.

The rearrangement links TRBV27 to TRBJ2-3; D remains ambiguous. The germline CDR1 and CDR2 sequences are MNHEY and SMNVEV (reference sequence). Trimming removed 6 bases at V and 4 bases at J, with 5 bases between. The CDR3 spans 11 residues. CDR3 protein: CASSTADTQYF. CDR3 bases: TGTGCCAGCAGCACAGCAGATACGCAGTATTTT.

The rearrangement uses TRBV19 and TRBJ1-2; 8 bases align to TRBD1. Germline assignment: CDR1 LNHDA and CDR2 SQIVND (reference sequence). CDR3 length: 14 residues. J was trimmed by 5 bases and V by 3 bases; bases with no gene match: 5. In DNA form, the CDR3 reads TGTGCCAGTAGTATCTTCCGGACAGGGTATGGCTACACCTTC. It codes for CASSIFRTGYGYTF.

V is TRBV13 and J is TRBJ2-3, with 9 bases aligning to TRBD2. The CDR3 consists of 13 residues. V was clipped by 6 bases and J by 5 bases; unmatched bases: 3. Germline V gene sequence: CDR1 PRHDT, CDR2 FYEKMQ (reference sequence). The CDR3 DNA reads as TGTGCCAGCAGGCGCGGGAGGGAAGATACGCAGTATTTT. It is translated as CASRRGREDTQYF.

The chain uses TRBV2 and TRBJ1-1; TRBD1 might be the D (5 bases). Germline values: CDR1 SNHLY, CDR2 FYNNEI. This CDR3 comprises 14 residues. With 8 bases removed from V and 0 bases from J, the gap between germline ends came to 13 bases. As DNA, the CDR3 is TGTGCCAGCGTGGCCCAGGGTTTGAACACTGAAGCTTTCTTT. Translated, it gives CASVAQGLNTEAFF.

The genes are TRBV2 and TRBJ2-1, with 7 bases that match TRBD2. Germline CDR1 and CDR2: SNHLY and FYNNEI. After removal of 7 bases from V and 2 bases from J, the junction contained 8 bases not matched to a gene. This CDR3 region has 15 residues. For the CDR3, the DNA is TGTGCCAGCAAAAAGGGACTACTAACCTACAATGAGCAGTTCTTC. Residues: CASKKGLLTYNEQFF.

The rearrangement joins TRBV4-3 to TRBJ1-5, with D possibly being TRBD1 (5 bases). Trimming removed 1 base from V and 4 bases from J, with 8 bases in between. The CDR3 runs 14 residues. Germline V gives CDR1 LGHNA, CDR2 YSLEER. The CDR3 loop reads CASSQAGLNQPQHF. The CDR3 DNA is TGCGCCAGCAGCCAAGCAGGGTTGAATCAGCCCCAGCATTTT.

V gene TRBV29-1 combines with J gene TRBJ1-2, with a tentative D call TRBD1 (5 bases). V gave up 1 base and J gave up 0 bases, with 21 bases separating them. Germline V lookup: CDR1 SQVTM, CDR2 ANQGSEA. The CDR3 is 18 amino acids. In nucleotides, the CDR3 is TGCAGCGTTGAAGCCCCCCCCAGGGCCGAGGCGTCTAACTATGGCTACACCTTC. Translation gives CSVEAPPRAEASNYGYTF.

V and J are TRBV5-1 and TRBJ1-1, with a tentative D call TRBD1 (5 bases). This CDR3 has 15 residues. V lost 0 bases and J lost 6, with 15 bases in between. CDR1 SGHRS and CDR2 YFSETQ come from the germline V gene. CDR3: CASSLGNTGVAEAFF. The CDR3 nucleotides are TGCGCCAGCAGCTTGGGTAATACAGGTGTGGCTGAAGCTTTCTTT.

J is TRBJ2-1 and V is TRBV27; D gene ambiguous. The CDR3 length is 17 residues. The V gene lost 3 bases and the J gene lost 8 bases, with 23 bases spanning the gap. CDR1 is MNHEY and CDR2 is SMNVEV in the germline V gene (reference sequence). This CDR3 is CASSFSWSDTHNYEQFF. CDR3 nucleotides: TGTGCCAGCAGTTTTTCGTGGTCCGATACCCACAATTATGAGCAGTTCTTC.

This chain's CDR3 is CASSHPGEGSAGKLFF. The CDR3 DNA is TGTGCCAGCAGTCATCCCGGGGAGGGATCCGCGGGGAAACTGTTTTTT. The chain combines TRBV28 with TRBJ1-4, with D hard to call. The CDR3 runs 16 residues. Germline assignment: CDR1 MDHEN and CDR2 SYDVKM. Trimming stripped 5 bases from V and 11 bases from J, with 24 bases between. The entire variable domain, with the rest obtained from reference TRBV28 and TRBJ1-4, is as follows: DVKVTQSSRYLVKRTGEKVFLECVQDMDHENMFWYRQDPGLGLRLIYFSYDVKMKEKGDIPEGYSVSREKKERFSLILESASTNQTSMYLCASSHPGEGSAGKLFFGSGTQLSVL.

Of note for this clone: Other DNA variants within this sample encode the same CDR3. The genes are TRBV27 and TRBJ1-5; D unclear. The ends were cut back, 0 bases at V and 0 bases at J, with 6 bases in the middle. Germline V gene sequence: CDR1 MNHEY, CDR2 SMNVEV (reference sequence). The CDR3 extends over 15 amino acids. As DNA, the CDR3 is TGTGCCAGCAGTTTATCCAGTTATAGCAATCAGCCCCAGCATTTT. Translated: CASSLSSYSNQPQHF.

The V gene is TRBV5-1, the J gene TRBJ2-3; TRBD2 matches at 16 bases. There are 17 residues in the CDR3. CDR1 and CDR2 from the germline V gene are SGHRS and YFSETQ. The junction had 6 bases not matched to a gene; V was cut back by 4 bases and J by 4 bases. The CDR3 DNA is TGCGCCAGCAGCCCAGGGACTAGCGGGAGGGCATCAGATACGCAGTATTTT. This gives the protein CASSPGTSGRASDTQYF.

The chain links TRBV11-2 to TRBJ1-3; D unresolved. This CDR3 region has 15 residues. Trimming pared 1 base from V and 8 bases from J, leaving 15 bases between. The germline V gene encodes CDR1 SGHAT and CDR2 FQNNGV. CDR3 bases: TGTGCCAGCAGCTTAGCGGGCCCGATGCGGGACACCATATATTTT. Translation gives CASSLAGPMRDTIYF.

The rearrangement links TRBV7-2 to TRBJ2-2, with a tentative D call TRBD2 (6 bases). The V gene's germline CDR1 is SGHTA and CDR2 FQGNSA. V dropped 1 base and J dropped 4 bases, with 7 bases sitting between them. This CDR3 has 14 residues. CDR3 nucleotides: TGTGCCAGCAGCTTAGAGCGGGTCACCGGGGAGCTGTTTTTT. Its protein product is CASSLERVTGELFF.

The chain is built from TRBV3-1 (or the pseudogene TRBV3-2) and TRBJ2-6, with a tentative D call TRBD1 (6 bases). The CDR3 is made up of 16 amino acids. Deletions cut 4 bases from V and 0 bases from J, with 10 bases between. The germline V gene encodes CDR1 LGHDT and CDR2 YNNKEL (reference sequence). The DNA of the CDR3 is TGTGCCAGCAGCCCCTGGACAGACTCTGGGGCCAACGTCCTGACTTTC. Translating it yields CASSPWTDSGANVLTF.

This chain uses TRBV18 with TRBJ1-3; 7 bases are a match to TRBD1. The CDR3 consists of 14 residues. Germline-derived CDR1 and CDR2 are KGHSH and LQKENI. V was pared by 3 bases and J by 6 bases, with 5 bases of the junction left unmatched. CDR3 sequence reads: CASSPLTGLNTIYF. In nucleotides, the CDR3 is TGTGCCAGCTCACCGTTGACAGGGTTAAACACCATATATTTT.

The CDR3 DNA follows: TGCAGTGCTAGTATAATGGACAGGGACAATTCACCCCTCCACTTT. It translates to CSASIMDRDNSPLHF. This chain uses TRBV20-1 with TRBJ1-6; 8 bases are shared with TRBD1. Germline V gives CDR1 DFQATT, CDR2 SNEGSKA (reference sequence). This CDR3 has 15 amino acids. Trimming took 3 bases from V and 7 from J; bases not matched to a gene: 8.

On this clone: A much larger clone differs from this one at a single base, so this may be a read error. The sample contains more than one DNA sequence encoding this CDR3. The rearrangement joins TRBV12-3 or TRBV12-4 to TRBJ1-1; the D is unclear. The CDR3 sequence is 12 residues long. The V gene lost 3 bases and the J gene lost 1 base, with 3 bases spanning the gap. CDR3 nucleotides: TGTGCCAGCAGTTTCCAGAACACTGAAGCTTTCTTT. Translation: CASSFQNTEAFF.